One and the same sample provided the 20 T cell receptor beta chains below, sequenced in a study of blood T cells in healthy people across ages. For the second PCR, which ran for 7 to 11 cycles, a sample-barcoded 5' primer and a J-beta primer mix were used. TCRdb used MiXCR to reprocess the 5' RACE reads, holding one entry per CDR3 protein. The sample consists of 650,000 to 1,000,000 distinct CDR3 sequences, about half of them appearing once. Sequencing was done on a sample of blood. Source of these receptors: a man older than 75 in good health.

The V and J genes are TRBV25-1 and TRBJ2-3; unclear D gene. CDR1 and CDR2 from the germline V gene are MGHDK and SYGVNS. Between the trimmed V and J ends, which lost 7 bases and 5 bases, there was a span of 7 bases. This CDR3 contains 11 residues. The CDR3 DNA follows: TGTGCCAGCATCCTCCGAGATACGCAGTATTTT. As protein: CASILRDTQYF. The variable domain in full, completed from reference TRBV25-1 and TRBJ2-3, reads EADIYQTPRYLVIGTGKKITLECSQTMGHDKMYWYQQDPGMELHLIHYSYGVNSTEKGDLSSESTVSRIRTEHFPLTLESARPSHTSQYLCASILRDTQYFGPGTRLTVL.

This clonotype was picked up a small number of times. The chain uses TRBV5-1 and TRBJ2-3; tentatively, D is TRBD1 (5 bases). V dropped 0 bases and J dropped 4 bases, with 12 bases sitting between them. The CDR3 consists of 15 residues. Germline V gene data show CDR1 as SGHRS and CDR2 as YFSETQ. CDR3 in amino acids: CASSLDTGPPDTQYF. The DNA of the CDR3 is TGCGCCAGCAGCTTGGATACAGGCCCCCCAGATACGCAGTATTTT.

This sequence joins TRBV27 and TRBJ2-3; tentative D call: TRBD2 (6 bases). The CDR3 consists of 15 residues. Trimming removed 3 bases at V and 3 bases at J, with 13 bases between. CDR1 MNHEY and CDR2 SMNVEV come from the germline V gene (reference sequence). The CDR3 spells CASSFSPEGTDTQYF. As DNA, the CDR3 is TGTGCCAGCAGTTTTTCGCCGGAGGGTACAGATACGCAGTATTTT.

On this clonotype itself: One end of the junction fails to match germline, which may point to a read error. J is TRBJ1-2 and V is TRBV6-2 or TRBV6-3, with D maybe TRBD1 (6 bases). Per germline, CDR1 MNHEY and CDR2 SVGEGT. The CDR3 extends over 14 amino acids. The CDR3 sequence is CASSDSGQRYGYTF. The CDR3 DNA follows: TGTGCCAGCAGTGACTCAGGACAGCGATATGGCTACACCTTC.

The CDR3 sequence: CSAPLAGVNEQYF. In DNA form, the CDR3 reads TGCAGTGCTCCTTTAGCGGGAGTCAATGAGCAGTACTTC. The rearrangement joins TRBV20-1 to TRBJ2-5, with 9 bases matching TRBD2. CDR3 length: 13 residues. Trimming at V came to 5 bases and at J to 11 bases, leaving 12 bases not matched to a gene. Germline lookup yields CDR1 DFQATT and CDR2 SNEGSKA (reference sequence).

As regards this clonotype: It may be a read error: a sequence one base away is much more abundant. The CDR3 region is CASSSLSYEQFF. CDR3 sequence (DNA): TGTGCCAGCAGTTCGCTAAGTTATGAGCAGTTCTTC. This chain connects TRBV12-3 or TRBV12-4 to TRBJ2-1; D remains unclear. The length of the CDR3 is 12 residues. Trimming removed 4 bases at V and 8 bases at J, with 9 bases between.

The CDR3 reads CSARDPLAGGTDTQYF. In DNA, the CDR3 is TGCAGTGCTAGAGACCCACTAGCGGGAGGGACAGATACGCAGTATTTT. The chain employs TRBV20-1 and TRBJ2-3, with 13 bases identical to TRBD2. In germline, CDR1 is DFQATT, CDR2 SNEGSKA (reference sequence). V trimming: 0 bases; J trimming: 3 bases; junction bases outside the gene matches: 3. This CDR3 contains 16 residues.

Notes on this clonotype: A junction boundary mismatches the germline segment, possibly from a read error. This chain links TRBV7-2 with TRBJ2-1, with 15 bases matching TRBD2. Judging by the DNA end, TRBJ2-7 fits better; the J call may be wrong. The CDR3 runs to 17 residues. CDR1 is SGHTA, CDR2 FQGNSA, per germline. The CDR3 loop is CVSSLGLAGGALYEQYF. CDR3 nucleotides: TGTGTCAGCAGCCTGGGACTAGCGGGAGGTGCCCTCTACGAGCAGTACTTC.

The rearrangement joins TRBV7-2 to TRBJ1-6, with D hard to call. Germline V gene lookup returns CDR1 SGHTA and CDR2 FQGNSA. CDR3 length: 16 residues. V lost 1 base and J 0 bases, leaving 7 bases between the germline ends. CDR3 region: CASSLVRSSYNSPLHF. The DNA for the CDR3 is TGTGCCAGCAGCTTAGTCAGGAGCTCCTATAATTCACCCCTCCACTTT.

This clonotype was detected only a few times. V and J are TRBV7-9 and TRBJ2-3; TRBD2 agrees at 10 bases. The CDR3 contains 15 residues. CDR1 is SEHNR, CDR2 FQNEAQ, per germline (reference sequence). V was clipped by 5 bases and J by 6 bases; unmatched bases: 8. Written as DNA, the CDR3 is TGTGCCAGCAGCGTATCCGGGACTAGCGCGGATACGCAGTATTTT. The encoded protein is CASSVSGTSADTQYF.

This chain joins TRBV12-3 or TRBV12-4 and TRBJ2-7; no reliable D call. The V end was cut by 4 bases, the J end by 12 bases, with 25 bases between. The length of the CDR3 is 15 residues. CDR3 protein: CASSSGWSGGETRYF. The DNA for the CDR3 is TGTGCCAGCAGTTCCGGGTGGTCAGGCGGAGAGACCCGGTACTTC.

The sample holds a few counts of this clonotype. In DNA form, the CDR3 reads TGCGCCAGCAGCCAAGATCGGGGCTTCACCTACGAGCAGTACTTC. This codes for CASSQDRGFTYEQYF. The rearrangement joins TRBV4-1 to TRBJ2-7; D tentatively fits TRBD1 or TRBD2 (5 bases each). There are 15 residues in the CDR3. Trimming took 0 bases from V and 2 from J, leaving 11 bases between them. CDR1 and CDR2 (germline): MGHRA, YSYEKL.

V is TRBV20-1 and J is TRBJ2-7; 10 bases are a match to TRBD2. V shed 2 bases and J 2 bases; nucleotides not matched to a gene: 9. Germline values: CDR1 DFQATT, CDR2 SNEGSKA (reference sequence). The length of the CDR3 is 16 residues. The DNA of the CDR3 is TGCAGTGCTAGAAAAGTAGCGGGAGGACGGGCCTACGAGCAGTACTTC. It specifies CSARKVAGGRAYEQYF.

In this sample, this clonotype turned up a few times. This chain joins TRBV10-3 and TRBJ2-1; 12 bases are a match to TRBD2. V was clipped by 10 bases and J by 5 bases; unmatched bases: 6. The CDR3 covers 14 residues. CDR1 is ENHRY and CDR2 is SYGVKD in the germline V gene. The CDR3: CATKLAGGNNEQFF. CDR3 nucleotides: TGTGCCACCAAACTAGCGGGAGGCAACAATGAGCAGTTCTTC.

The V gene is TRBV6-6, the J gene TRBJ1-2, with a tentative D call TRBD1 (6 bases). The CDR3 spans 15 residues. V was shortened by 2 bases and J by 6 bases, with 16 bases between the two germline ends. CDR1 is MNHNY and CDR2 is SVGAGI in the germline V gene (reference sequence). The CDR3 spells CASSYVSRGGDGYTF. DNA for the CDR3: TGTGCCAGCAGTTACGTTAGCAGGGGAGGGGATGGCTACACCTTC.

V and J are TRBV12-3 or TRBV12-4 and TRBJ2-3; 7 bases match TRBD1. V gave up 10 bases and J gave up 14 bases; unmatched junction bases: 21. The CDR3 runs 14 residues. The CDR3, as DNA: TGTGCCACTCGGCAGGCCCTTAGGGACAGAGACGCGTATTTT. Its translation is CATRQALRDRDAYF.

This clonotype has a count of ten or more. The chain carries TRBV7-2 and TRBJ1-2, with TRBD1 as a possible D gene (5 bases). This CDR3 spans 13 amino acids. V shed 2 bases and J shed 5 bases, with 9 bases lying between them. In germline, CDR1 is SGHTA, CDR2 FQGNSA. The CDR3 bases are TGTGCCAGCAGCTTACAGGGCCCGTATGGCTACACCTTC. Its translation is CASSLQGPYGYTF.

The gene calls are TRBV12-3 or TRBV12-4 and TRBJ1-2; 9 bases match TRBD1. V trimming: 5 bases; J trimming: 1 base; junction bases outside the gene matches: 11. The CDR3 is 17 amino acids. The CDR3 sequence is CASSRGQGGWGNYGYTF. DNA of the CDR3: TGTGCCAGCAGTCGGGGACAGGGAGGATGGGGTAACTATGGCTACACCTTC.

This clonotype was detected ten times or more. The chain uses TRBV12-3 or TRBV12-4 and TRBJ2-4; 8 nucleotides line up with TRBD2. V trimming: 5 bases; J trimming: 13 bases; junction bases outside the gene matches: 13. The CDR3 length is 14 residues. The CDR3 loop is CASSTAGQAGEQYF. The CDR3, as DNA: TGTGCCAGCAGTACAGCAGGCCAAGCGGGAGAGCAGTACTTC.

The V call is TRBV7-2, the J call TRBJ2-7; 7 nucleotides line up with TRBD2. CDR3 length: 13 residues. The ends lost 4 bases at V and 6 bases at J; junction bases unmatched: 6. CDR1 is SGHTA and CDR2 is FQGNSA in the germline V gene. The CDR3 DNA reads TGTGCCAGCAGCTCCCGGGAGGTTTTCGAGCAGTACTTC. Amino acids: CASSSREVFEQYF.